The 30 T cell receptor beta chains presented below share a single source sample, sequenced in a study of cytomegalovirus exposure and HLA in healthy donors. Data came from immunoSEQ multiplex PCR; TCRdb stores just in-frame clones and leaves some out. The table includes 250,000 or so clones, roughly 90% detected once. The sequenced sample consisted of PBMCs. The receptors stem from a young man in good health and CMV-seropositive.

The V gene is TRBV5-5, the J gene TRBJ2-7, with 8 bases that match TRBD1. The CDR3 contains 15 residues. In germline, CDR1 is SGHKS, CDR2 YYEKEE (reference sequence). V dropped 6 bases and J dropped 2; count of bases not matched to a gene: 10. The CDR3 DNA reads TGTGCCAGCACCTATACAGGGGGACCACCCTACGAGCAGTACTTC. Amino acid sequence: CASTYTGGPPYEQYF.

The rearrangement joins TRBV9 to TRBJ2-7; 9 nucleotides line up with TRBD1. Germline trimming cut 3 bases from V and 4 bases from J; bases unmatched to any gene: 2. The CDR3 totals 13 residues. Germline CDR1 reads SGDLS; CDR2 reads YYNGEE. The CDR3 is CASSGGTGYEQYF. CDR3 sequence (DNA): TGTGCCAGCAGCGGGGGGACAGGGTACGAGCAGTACTTC.

This clone was seen just once. This sequence joins TRBV4-3 and TRBJ2-5, with 10 bases identical to TRBD2. The CDR3 extends over 18 amino acids. The germline gives CDR1 LGHNA, CDR2 YSLEER. The J segment lost 5 bases and the V segment lost 4 bases, leaving 16 bases of the junction unmatched. The CDR3 DNA is TGCGCCAGCAGCCGAGAAATCGAGGCTAGCGGGAGCGGGGAGACCCAGTACTTC. Encoded protein: CASSREIEASGSGETQYF.

This clone came up once. The V gene is TRBV2, the J gene TRBJ1-3; D not resolved. Germline CDR1 reads SNHLY; CDR2 reads FYNNEI. This CDR3 has 14 residues. Trimming removed 6 bases from V and 0 bases from J, with 9 bases in between. CDR3: CASSGSASGNTIYF. In DNA form, the CDR3 reads TGTGCCAGCAGCGGCAGTGCCTCTGGAAACACCATATATTTT.

The V and J genes are TRBV27 and TRBJ1-5; D might be TRBD1 (6 bases). The CDR3 has 16 amino acids. Trimming cost V 5 bases and J 6 bases, with 20 bases left between them. Germline V CDR1 and CDR2: MNHEY, SMNVEV (reference sequence). The CDR3 spells CASSRRPGGAGQPQHF. The CDR3 nucleotides are TGTGCCAGCAGTAGGAGGCCTGGGGGCGCGGGTCAGCCCCAGCATTTT.

This clone occurred a few times. The chain joins TRBV14 to TRBJ2-5; D is perhaps TRBD1 or TRBD2 (5 bases each). V was trimmed by 3 bases and J by 9 bases, leaving 17 bases between them. This CDR3 comprises 14 residues. Germline CDR1 SGHDN, CDR2 FVKESK. CDR3 DNA sequence: TGTGCCAGCAGCCAGATTTCCAGGCTGGGGGCCCAGTACTTC. Translation gives CASSQISRLGAQYF. Filled out from reference TRBV14 and TRBJ2-5, the complete variable domain reads EAGVTQFPSHSVIEKGQTVTLRCDPISGHDNLYWYRRVMGKEIKFLLHFVKESKQDESGMPNNRFLAERTGGTYSTLKVQPAELEDSGVYFCASSQISRLGAQYFGPGTRLLVL.

CDR3 residues: CASSSNRRASYEQYF. The CDR3 coding sequence is TGCGCCAGCAGCTCCAACAGGAGGGCCTCCTACGAGCAGTACTTC. The V gene is TRBV5-1, the J gene TRBJ2-7; possibly TRBD2 for D (6 bases). Trimming removed 3 bases from V and 0 bases from J, with 13 bases in between. Germline assignment: CDR1 SGHRS and CDR2 YFSETQ. The CDR3 totals 15 residues.

The J gene is TRBJ1-1, the V gene TRBV4-1; D remains ambiguous. Germline V gene lookup returns CDR1 MGHRA and CDR2 YSYEKL. V gave up 1 base and J gave up 8 bases, with 8 bases separating them. CDR3 length equals 12 residues. The CDR3 spells CASSQGATEAFF. CDR3 nucleotide sequence: TGCGCCAGCAGCCAAGGGGCCACAGAAGCTTTCTTT.

The chain joins TRBV4-2 to TRBJ2-1; TRBD2 matches 8 bases. The CDR3 length is 16 residues. J was trimmed by 0 bases and V by 3 bases; bases with no gene match: 4. CDR1 LGHNA and CDR2 YNFKEQ come from the germline V gene. The CDR3 loop reads CASSHSGTASYNEQFF. In nucleotides, the CDR3 is TGTGCCAGCAGCCATAGCGGGACCGCCTCCTACAATGAGCAGTTCTTC.

The chain carries TRBV5-1 and TRBJ1-4; 7 bases agree with TRBD1. Germline CDR1 reads SGHRS; CDR2 reads YFSETQ. The CDR3 loop spans 14 amino acids. Losses at the gene ends were 3 bases for V and 8 bases for J; bases not matched to a gene: 7. The CDR3 coding sequence is TGCGCCAGCAGCTCCGGAGACAGGGTCGAAAAACTGTTTTTT. Its protein is CASSSGDRVEKLFF.

The rearrangement uses TRBV7-2 and TRBJ2-7; no clear D gene. CDR1 is SGHTA, CDR2 FQGNSA, per germline. V was cut by 5 bases and J by 6 bases, with 14 bases left in between. This CDR3 has 13 residues. The CDR3 region has the DNA TGTGCCAGCAGCCCGACGCCCTCACTCGAGCAGTACTTC. Its protein is CASSPTPSLEQYF.

On this clone: The sample contains more than one DNA sequence encoding this CDR3. The chain combines TRBV29-1 with TRBJ2-1, with D possibly being TRBD1 (5 bases). The V gene lost 4 bases and the J gene lost 1 base, with 8 bases spanning the gap. The CDR3 has 13 residues. Per germline, CDR1 SQVTM and CDR2 ANQGSEA. This CDR3 is CSVGGISYNEQFF. The CDR3 DNA follows: TGCAGCGTTGGGGGCATTTCCTACAATGAGCAGTTCTTC.

The chain is built from TRBV6-6 and TRBJ2-5, with 7 bases identical to TRBD1. The CDR3 spans 13 residues. J lost 5 bases, V lost 5 bases, and 5 bases had no gene match. CDR1 and CDR2 (germline): MNHNY, SVGAGI (reference sequence). DNA of the CDR3: TGTGCCAGCAGTAGACAGGGCGGGGAGACCCAGTACTTC. It encodes CASSRQGGETQYF.

The chain has TRBV7-9 and TRBJ1-1, with D unclear. With 1 base removed from V and 1 base from J, the gap between germline ends came to 7 bases. In germline, CDR1 is SEHNR, CDR2 FQNEAQ (reference sequence). This CDR3 has 14 amino acids. The CDR3 coding sequence is TGTGCCAGCAGCTTAGTTTACAGGAACACTGAAGCTTTCTTT. It codes for CASSLVYRNTEAFF.

V is TRBV9 and J is TRBJ2-1, with TRBD2 matching 10 bases. The J segment lost 4 bases and the V segment lost 0 bases, leaving 4 bases of the junction unmatched. From germline, CDR1 is SGDLS and CDR2 YYNGEE. The CDR3 is made up of 16 amino acids. CDR3 amino acids: CASSVAQLAGYNEQFF. The CDR3 DNA reads as TGTGCCAGCAGCGTAGCCCAACTAGCGGGGTACAATGAGCAGTTCTTC. Full variable domain (outside the CDR3, taken from reference TRBV9 and TRBJ2-1): DSGVTQTPKHLITATGQRVTLRCSPRSGDLSVYWYQQSLDQGLQFLIQYYNGEERAKGNILERFSAQQFPDLHSELNLSSLELGDSALYFCASSVAQLAGYNEQFFGPGTRLTVL.

Only one count was recorded for this clone. The chain employs TRBV9 and TRBJ1-2; no clear D. This CDR3 comprises 13 residues. Germline V gene data show CDR1 as SGDLS and CDR2 as YYNGEE. The V end lost 3 bases, the J end lost 1 base, and 7 bases lay between the germline ends. The CDR3 nucleotides are TGTGCCAGCAGCGAGGTGATTAACTATGGCTACACCTTC. Translated: CASSEVINYGYTF.

This chain connects TRBV27 to TRBJ1-1; no clear D. This CDR3 contains 13 residues. The V end lost 5 bases, the J end lost 1 base, and 8 bases lay between the germline ends. Germline CDR1 reads MNHEY; CDR2 reads SMNVEV (reference sequence). Written as DNA, the CDR3 is TGTGCCAGCAGTGTCTGGAGGAACACTGAAGCTTTCTTT. Amino acid sequence: CASSVWRNTEAFF.

The chain is built from TRBV6-4 and TRBJ2-6; D might be TRBD1 (5 bases). CDR3 length: 17 residues. V was clipped by 3 bases and J by 0 bases, with 12 bases between them. Per the germline V gene, CDR1 is MRHNA and CDR2 is SNTAGT. The CDR3, as DNA: TGTGCCAGCAGTGAAGCAGGGTCGAGCTCTGGGGCCAACGTCCTGACTTTC. Amino acids: CASSEAGSSSGANVLTF.

CDR3 protein: CASSQTGSNYGYTF. In DNA, the CDR3 is TGTGCCAGCAGTCAGACAGGCTCTAACTATGGCTACACCTTC. The V gene is TRBV6-5, the J gene TRBJ1-2; tentative D call: TRBD1 (6 bases). Per germline, CDR1 MNHEY and CDR2 SVGAGI. Trimming took off 5 bases at V and 0 bases at J, with 10 bases between the two ends. CDR3 length: 14 residues.

J is TRBJ2-3 and V is TRBV19; unclear D gene. V dropped 7 bases and J dropped 1 base, with 15 bases sitting between them. This CDR3 has 15 residues. Germline CDR1 and CDR2: LNHDA and SQIVND (reference sequence). DNA for the CDR3: TGTGCCAGTACCACTGCTTCTGGTGGCACAGATACGCAGTATTTT. Amino acid sequence: CASTTASGGTDTQYF.

The chain has TRBV5-1 and TRBJ2-5, with 9 bases that match TRBD2. The CDR3 has 18 residues. Losses at the gene ends were 9 bases for V and 1 base for J; bases not matched to a gene: 19. Germline CDR1 is SGHRS and CDR2 is YFSETQ. In DNA, the CDR3 is TGCGCCACCAAAAAGGTCCCAGCGGGAGGACCCCTCCAAGAGACCCAGTACTTC. Residues: CATKKVPAGGPLQETQYF. Full variable domain (rest looked up from reference TRBV5-1 and TRBJ2-5): KAGVTQTPRYLIKTRGQQVTLSCSPISGHRSVSWYQQTPGQGLQFLFEYFSETQRNKGNFPGRFSGRQFSNSRSEMNVSTLELGDSALYLCATKKVPAGGPLQETQYFGPGTRLLVL.

Points on this clone: The junction and the germline gene differ at one end; a read error may be behind it. This chain uses TRBV20-1 with TRBJ2-7; weak D call: TRBD2 (6 bases). There are 11 residues in the CDR3. Germline assignment: CDR1 DFQATT and CDR2 SNEGSKA (reference sequence). The CDR3 DNA reads TGCAGTGCTAGAGTGGGGGGAAGCCGGTCCTTC. Protein sequence: CSARVGGSRSF.

V gene TRBV6-6 combines with J gene TRBJ2-2; D remains ambiguous. Germline CDR1 reads MNHNY; CDR2 reads SVGAGI (reference sequence). The CDR3 is 13 amino acids. V was shortened by 6 bases and J by 6 bases, with 11 bases between the two germline ends. CDR3 region: CASSRVVAGELFF. The DNA of the CDR3 is TGTGCCAGCAGCCGGGTGGTTGCCGGGGAGCTGTTTTTT.

The chain uses TRBV27 and TRBJ2-3; D ambiguous. The germline V gene has CDR1 MNHEY and CDR2 SMNVEV (reference sequence). Trimming pared 0 bases from V and 6 bases from J, leaving 13 bases between. This CDR3 region has 15 residues. In DNA, the CDR3 is TGTGCCAGCAGTTTATCGATCCTCCCCGGGGATACGCAGTATTTT. This encodes CASSLSILPGDTQYF.

The gene calls are TRBV9 and TRBJ2-3; possibly TRBD1 or TRBD2 for D (5 bases each). The germline V gene has CDR1 SGDLS and CDR2 YYNGEE. CDR3 length equals 14 residues. V gave up 4 bases and J gave up 2 bases, with 11 bases separating them. The CDR3 DNA reads as TGTGCCAGCAGCTATACCGGGACCACAGATACGCAGTATTTT. It specifies CASSYTGTTDTQYF. Drawing the rest from reference TRBV9 and TRBJ2-3, the complete variable domain is DSGVTQTPKHLITATGQRVTLRCSPRSGDLSVYWYQQSLDQGLQFLIQYYNGEERAKGNILERFSAQQFPDLHSELNLSSLELGDSALYFCASSYTGTTDTQYFGPGTRLTVL.

This chain links TRBV9 with TRBJ2-5; D is unresolved. The germline V and J ends were trimmed by 6 bases and 5 bases, with 2 bases remaining between them. This CDR3 spans 9 amino acids. The germline V gene has CDR1 SGDLS and CDR2 YYNGEE. CDR3 amino acids: CASNETQYF. The CDR3 bases are TGTGCCAGCAACGAGACCCAGTACTTC.

V and J are TRBV9 and TRBJ2-3; possible D gene TRBD2, 6 bases. The germline CDR1 and CDR2 sequences are SGDLS and YYNGEE. CDR3 length: 18 residues. V lost 2 bases and J 0 bases, leaving 19 bases between the germline ends. The CDR3 DNA sequence: TGTGCCAGCAGCGTCCATCACGATAGCGGTCGTAGCACAGATACGCAGTATTTT. As protein: CASSVHHDSGRSTDTQYF.

CDR3 in amino acids: CASTLGRETYNEQFF. CDR3 bases: TGTGCCAGCACCCTAGGACGGGAGACATACAATGAGCAGTTCTTC. This rearrangement joins TRBV5-6 to TRBJ2-1, with a possible D match to TRBD2 (6 bases). Germline assignment: CDR1 SGHDT and CDR2 YYEEEE. V was trimmed by 6 bases and J by 4 bases, leaving 17 bases between them. This CDR3 has 15 residues.

J is TRBJ1-5 and V is TRBV27; D gene unclear. Per the germline V gene, CDR1 is MNHEY and CDR2 is SMNVEV (reference sequence). CDR3 size: 18 residues. The V end was cut by 2 bases, the J end by 0 bases, with 17 bases between. CDR3 nucleotides: TGTGCCAGCAGTTTACGGGTAGCAGGACCTAATAGCAATCAGCCCCAGCATTTT. Protein sequence: CASSLRVAGPNSNQPQHF.

This chain links TRBV4-1 with TRBJ2-7; a weak D match, TRBD1 (6 bases). The CDR3 contains 14 residues. Trimming took 4 bases from V and 4 from J, leaving 14 bases between them. Germline CDR1 reads MGHRA; CDR2 reads YSYEKL. This chain's CDR3 is CASSRPGATYEQYF. CDR3 in DNA: TGCGCCAGCAGCCGACCAGGGGCTACTTACGAGCAGTACTTC.